These T cell receptor beta chains were read from a single sample in a study of control samples from healthy donors and cancer patients. Assay used: immunoSEQ multiplex PCR; TCRdb lists only in-frame clones, some missing. This table has 150,000 to 200,000 clones, around 91% appearing once. The source material was blood. These receptors were collected from a woman in her twenties or thirties in good health. CDR3s include the opening cysteine and the closing phenylalanine or tryptophan. D genes are given only for firm matches. Part of the rows lack a size; the others show once, few, many or a class for expanded clones.

d_call,clone_size,j_call,v_call,cdr3_nt,cdr3_aa
.,once,TRBJ2-5,TRBV21-1,TGTGCCAGCAGCAAGATAACGGGAGGGGAAGAGACCCAGTACTTC,CASSKITGGEETQYF
TRBD2,.,TRBJ2-1,TRBV9,TGTGCCAGCAGCGTAGGGGGACTAGCGGGAGGGTACAATGAGCAGTTCTTC,CASSVGGLAGGYNEQFF
.,few,TRBJ2-7,TRBV6-2/TRBV6-3,TGTGCCAGCAGTTACTCGCAGGGGTACACCTACGAGCAGTACTTC,CASSYSQGYTYEQYF
TRBD1,.,TRBJ1-5,TRBV19,TGTGCCAGTAGTGACAGGGGAAGCAATCAGCCCCAGCATTTT,CASSDRGSNQPQHF
.,.,TRBJ2-2,TRBV9,TGTGCCAGCAGCGGGAAACAGGGAACCACCGGGGAGCTGTTTTTT,CASSGKQGTTGELFF
.,.,TRBJ2-7,TRBV30,TGTGCCTGGAGTGGGGGTTCCTACGAGCAGTACTTC,CAWSGGSYEQYF
TRBD1,.,TRBJ2-3,TRBV5-1,TGCGCCAGCAGCCCAGACAGGGGGCAAAGCACAGATACGCAGTATTTT,CASSPDRGQSTDTQYF
.,.,TRBJ2-7,TRBV4-2,TGTGCCAGCAGCCAAGATGGGGCAAGCTCCTACGAGCAGTACTTC,CASSQDGASSYEQYF
.,few,TRBJ2-3,TRBV4-1,TGCGCCAGCAGCCCCGGGACAACTAGCACAGATACGCAGTATTTT,CASSPGTTSTDTQYF
.,.,TRBJ1-1,TRBV7-2,TGTGCCAGCAGCCCACAGGGAATCACTGAAGCTTTCTTT,CASSPQGITEAFF
.,.,TRBJ2-5,TRBV7-3,TGTGCCAGCAGCTTAATCCGGGGGCTTTACCAAGAGACCCAGTACTTC,CASSLIRGLYQETQYF
.,.,TRBJ2-2,TRBV7-2,TGTGCCAGCAGCTTAGTCAGGGGAGCAGTCGGGGAGCTGTTTTTT,CASSLVRGAVGELFF
TRBD1,.,TRBJ1-1,TRBV6-6,TGTGCCAGCAGTCCGGGACAGGGGATTACTGAAGCTTTCTTT,CASSPGQGITEAFF
TRBD1,.,TRBJ1-2,TRBV5-1,TGCGCCAGCAGCAGGGACAGTTATGGCTACACCTTC,CASSRDSYGYTF
TRBD1,.,TRBJ2-1,TRBV13,TGTGCCAGCAGTATGGGACAGGGGGCGTTTGAGCAGTTCTTC,CASSMGQGAFEQFF
TRBD1,.,TRBJ2-5,TRBV28,TGTGCCAGCAGTACCCCGGGACAGGGGTTGGAGACCCAGTACTTC,CASSTPGQGLETQYF
.,.,TRBJ2-3,TRBV6-6,TGTGCCAGCAGTTACCAGGGTTCCCGCACAGATACGCAGTATTTT,CASSYQGSRTDTQYF
.,.,TRBJ2-5,TRBV12-3/TRBV12-4,TGTGCCAGCAGTTTACATATACAAGAGACCCAGTACTTC,CASSLHIQETQYF
.,.,TRBJ1-4,TRBV4-1,TGCGCCAGCAGCCAAATATCCCAGCCCGATGAAAAACTGTTTTTT,CASSQISQPDEKLFF
.,.,TRBJ2-1,TRBV9,TGTGCCAGCAGCGTAAATATCGGGAGCTCCTACAATGAGCAGTTCTTC,CASSVNIGSSYNEQFF
.,.,TRBJ1-1,TRBV25-1,TGTGCCAGCAGTGAATATCGGAGGGGGGGGAACACTGAAGCTTTCTTT,CASSEYRRGGNTEAFF
TRBD1,few,TRBJ1-2,TRBV5-6,TGTGCCAGCAGCTTGGGGGACAGCTATGGCTACACCTTC,CASSLGDSYGYTF
TRBD2,.,TRBJ2-1,TRBV6-4,TGTGCCAGCAGTGAGCGGGGGGACTACAATGAGCAGTTCTTC,CASSERGDYNEQFF
TRBD1,many,TRBJ1-2,TRBV5-6,TGTGCCAGCAGCTTGGTCGGGACAGGCTATGGCTACACCTTC,CASSLVGTGYGYTF
.,.,TRBJ1-6,TRBV28,TGTGCCAGCAGTTTAATTAATTCACCCCTCCACTTT,CASSLINSPLHF
TRBD1,.,TRBJ2-7,TRBV19,TGTGCCAGTAGTATGACCCGGGACAGGGCCTCCTACGAGCAGTACTTC,CASSMTRDRASYEQYF
TRBD1,once,TRBJ1-5,TRBV18,TGTGCCAGCTCAACGGACAGGGCGAATCAGCCCCAGCATTTT,CASSTDRANQPQHF
TRBD2,.,TRBJ2-7,TRBV19,TGTGCCAGTAGTATCGGGGGGACCTACGAGCAGTACTTC,CASSIGGTYEQYF
TRBD2,.,TRBJ2-2,TRBV7-8,TGTGCCAGCATCCCACCGGGACTAGCGGGGGGTAACACCGGGGAGCTGTTTTTT,CASIPPGLAGGNTGELFF
TRBD1,.,TRBJ1-3,TRBV27,TGTGCCAGCAGTTCACAGGGGGCGCGGGGAAACACCATATATTTT,CASSSQGARGNTIYF
.,.,TRBJ2-2,TRBV11-2,TGTGCCAGCAGCCCGACACCTATCACCGGGGAGCTGTTTTTT,CASSPTPITGELFF
.,.,TRBJ1-1,TRBV7-3,TGTGCCAGCAGCCCGGGACCCCTGAACACTGAAGCTTTCTTT,CASSPGPLNTEAFF
TRBD2,.,TRBJ2-3,TRBV7-3,TGTGCCAGCAGCCTAAAGGCGGGGGGGATAGATACGCAGTATTTT,CASSLKAGGIDTQYF
TRBD2,.,TRBJ2-1,TRBV4-3,TGCGCCAGCAGCCCCCGACTAGCATCCTACAATGAGCAGTTCTTC,CASSPRLASYNEQFF
TRBD1,.,TRBJ1-4,TRBV2,TGTGCCAGCAGGATCCGGGACAGGGGCGAAAAACTGTTTTTT,CASRIRDRGEKLFF
.,.,TRBJ2-1,TRBV28,TGTGCCAGCAGTCTAGGCAGGGAGGATGAGCAGTTCTTC,CASSLGREDEQFF
.,.,TRBJ2-5,TRBV11-3,TGTGCCAGCAGCTTAGGGCTGCAAGAGACCCAGTACTTC,CASSLGLQETQYF
TRBD1,.,TRBJ2-2,TRBV27,TGTGCCAGCAGCCGGGACAGGGGAACCGGGGAGCTGTTTTTT,CASSRDRGTGELFF
TRBD2,.,TRBJ2-5,TRBV28,TGTGCCAGCAGTTTATCGGGAGGAGGGAAGACCCAGTACTTC,CASSLSGGGKTQYF
.,.,TRBJ1-2,TRBV29-1,TGCAGCGTTGAAGATCCTGGGAAGTATGGCTACACCTTC,CSVEDPGKYGYTF
TRBD1,.,TRBJ1-2,TRBV19,TGTGCCAGTAGTAGAACAGGGGGCGGCAACTATGGCTACACCTTC,CASSRTGGGNYGYTF
.,.,TRBJ1-1,TRBV16,TGTGCCAGCAGCCAATCGGGGGGGCGGTCGGACACTGAAGCTTTCTTT,CASSQSGGRSDTEAFF
.,.,TRBJ1-3,TRBV6-5,TGTGCCAGCAGAGTCCCCTCTGGAAACACCATATATTTT,CASRVPSGNTIYF
TRBD1,.,TRBJ1-6,TRBV7-8,TGTGCCAGCAGCTTCCGACAGGGGAATAATTCACCCCTCCACTTT,CASSFRQGNNSPLHF
TRBD1,.,TRBJ2-5,TRBV2,TGTGCCAGCAGTGAGAGGGCCACAGGGGGAGAGACCCAGTACTTC,CASSERATGGETQYF
.,.,TRBJ2-1,TRBV9,TGTGCCAGCAGCGTAGACGGGATTTCCTACAATGAGCAGTTCTTC,CASSVDGISYNEQFF
.,.,TRBJ1-5,TRBV21-1,TGTGCCAGCAGCTCCGAGGGACAGACTTATAGCAATCAGCCCCAGCATTTT,CASSSEGQTYSNQPQHF
.,once,TRBJ2-7,TRBV19,TGTGCCAGTAGTATCAGGGACTCCTACGAGCAGTACTTC,CASSIRDSYEQYF
TRBD1,.,TRBJ1-1,TRBV18,TGTGCCAGCTCAAGACAGGGGGCGCGCACTGAAGCTTTCTTT,CASSRQGARTEAFF
.,.,TRBJ1-1,TRBV21-1,TGTGCCAGCAGCAAAGACAAGGGGAACACTGAAGCTTTCTTT,CASSKDKGNTEAFF
TRBD2,.,TRBJ2-3,TRBV3-1/TRBV3-2,TGTGCCAGCAGACTAGCGGGGGGGGGTACAGATACGCAGTATTTT,CASRLAGGGTDTQYF
TRBD1,once,TRBJ1-5,TRBV12-3/TRBV12-4,TGTGCCAGCACCGACAGGGACCAGATGCCCCAGCATTTT,CASTDRDQMPQHF
.,.,TRBJ1-2,TRBV18,TGTGCCAGCTCACCCCTGCCAGGCGCAAACTATGGCTACACCTTC,CASSPLPGANYGYTF
TRBD1,.,TRBJ1-2,TRBV10-2,TGCGCCAGCAGTGGGACAGGTGACTATGGCTACACCTTC,CASSGTGDYGYTF
TRBD2,.,TRBJ2-5,TRBV10-3,TGTGCCATCAGAAATAGCGGGGGTCCCCAAGAGACCCAGTACTTC,CAIRNSGGPQETQYF
TRBD1,.,TRBJ1-5,TRBV10-1,TGCGCCAGGCTGACAGGGGAGGTCAATCAGCCCCAGCATTTT,CARLTGEVNQPQHF
TRBD1,once,TRBJ1-2,TRBV5-4,TGTGCCAGCAGCTTGGCCGACAGGGCCTATGGCTACACCTTC,CASSLADRAYGYTF